The 9 T cell receptor beta chains below come from one sample, sequenced in a study of blood T cell repertoires in COVID-19. Data came from immunoSEQ multiplex PCR; TCRdb stores just in-frame clones and leaves some out. The table lists about 150,000 clones, over 70% of them singletons. The sample taken for sequencing was peripheral blood. The receptors here all came from a man between 50 and 59 years old with active or convalescent COVID-19.

V usage is TRBV29-1 and J usage is TRBJ1-1, with D possibly matching TRBD1 (6 bases). The germline CDR1 and CDR2 sequences are SQVTM and ANQGSEA. CDR3 length: 13 residues. The V gene lost 7 bases and the J gene lost 3 bases, with 15 bases spanning the gap. This chain's CDR3 is CSARWTADTEAFF. The CDR3 DNA follows: TGCAGCGCACGCTGGACAGCGGACACTGAAGCTTTCTTT.

The chain links TRBV28 to TRBJ1-5; D unclear. The CDR3 is 13 amino acids. Germline CDR1 reads MDHEN; CDR2 reads SYDVKM. Trimming stripped 3 bases from V and 7 bases from J, with 10 bases between. This CDR3 is CASSLGVGQPQHF. The DNA for the CDR3 is TGTGCCAGCAGTTTGGGAGTCGGACAGCCCCAGCATTTT.

The V and J genes are TRBV15 and TRBJ1-6, with D tentatively TRBD1 (5 bases). The CDR3 is 18 residues long. Germline V gene sequence: CDR1 LNHNV, CDR2 YYDKDF (reference sequence). The germline V and J ends were trimmed by 1 base and 0 bases, with 13 bases remaining between them. CDR3 sequence: CATSRVGGLGSYNSPLHF. CDR3 in DNA: TGTGCCACCAGCAGAGTGGGGGGTCTGGGCTCCTATAATTCACCCCTCCACTTT.

The V and J genes are TRBV28 and TRBJ2-5; 8 bases align to TRBD1. Germline CDR1 MDHEN, CDR2 SYDVKM. V gave up 6 bases and J gave up 0 bases; unmatched junction bases: 12. The CDR3 length is 17 residues. The CDR3 DNA follows: TGTGCCAGCAGCCCCCGGACAGGGAGGTTTTACCAAGAGACCCAGTACTTC. It is translated as CASSPRTGRFYQETQYF. Using reference TRBV28 and TRBJ2-5 for the parts outside the CDR3, the full variable domain is DVKVTQSSRYLVKRTGEKVFLECVQDMDHENMFWYRQDPGLGLRLIYFSYDVKMKEKGDIPEGYSVSREKKERFSLILESASTNQTSMYLCASSPRTGRFYQETQYFGPGTRLLVL.

This clone appeared a single time. This chain connects TRBV3-1 (or the pseudogene TRBV3-2) to TRBJ2-6; TRBD2 aligns across 12 bases. Germline V gene lookup returns CDR1 LGHDT and CDR2 YNNKEL (reference sequence). The J segment lost 0 bases and the V segment lost 4 bases, leaving 1 base of the junction unmatched. The CDR3 is 17 residues long. CDR3 sequence: CASSPTSGSSGANVLTF. The CDR3 DNA reads TGTGCCAGCAGCCCGACTAGCGGGAGCTCTGGGGCCAACGTCCTGACTTTC.

This sequence joins TRBV11-2 and TRBJ2-1; D ambiguous. The CDR3 spans 15 residues. Germline V gene lookup returns CDR1 SGHAT and CDR2 FQNNGV. The V end was cut by 4 bases, the J end by 8 bases, with 18 bases between. DNA of the CDR3: TGTGCCAGCAGCTCCCCCCTGCGCCCCCTCTATGAGCAGTTCTTC. Amino acid sequence: CASSSPLRPLYEQFF.

The V gene is TRBV6-2 or TRBV6-3, the J gene TRBJ2-1; D possibly corresponds to TRBD1 (5 bases). The germline V and J ends were trimmed by 6 bases and 5 bases, with 17 bases remaining between them. The CDR3 extends over 15 amino acids. Germline V gene lookup returns CDR1 MNHEY and CDR2 SVGEGT. The CDR3 DNA reads as TGTGCCAGCAGCCCCTTAGGGGCAAGCCACAATGAGCAGTTCTTC. It yields the protein CASSPLGASHNEQFF.

The chain is built from TRBV6-5 and TRBJ1-1; a weak D match, TRBD1 (6 bases). V lost 0 bases to trimming and J lost 0 bases, with 8 bases between them. The CDR3 covers 15 residues. CDR1 is MNHEY, CDR2 SVGAGI, per germline. The CDR3 DNA sequence: TGTGCCAGCAGTTACTCACAGGGTATGAACACTGAAGCTTTCTTT. It encodes CASSYSQGMNTEAFF.

This clone was recorded once. The genes are TRBV9 and TRBJ1-2; no clear D. The germline V and J ends were trimmed by 1 base and 4 bases, with 8 bases remaining between them. Germline V gene lookup returns CDR1 SGDLS and CDR2 YYNGEE. This CDR3 is built from 13 residues. As DNA, the CDR3 is TGTGCCAGCAGCGTATCAGGTCCCTATGGCTACACCTTC. Protein product: CASSVSGPYGYTF.